This is a list of T cell receptor beta chains from one sample in a study of shared clonotypes between healthy human individuals. Sequenced by immunoSEQ multiplex PCR; TCRdb stores in-frame clones only, minus some. The table shows more than 550,000 clones, with about 90% occurring only once. The sample consisted of memory CD8+ T cells from PBMCs. Source of these receptors: a man between 18 and 29 years old in good health. Some clones in this sample may be carry-over from other donors' samples. Each CDR3 is given with its conserved first and last residue. A D gene is named only where the DNA matches it firmly. The listing skips clone size in some rows; elsewhere it reads once, few, many or a size class.

v_gene	d_gene	j_gene	abundance	CDR3aa	CDR3nt
TRBV7-6	TRBD1	TRBJ1-1	.	CASSYRGAGTEAFF	TGTGCCAGCAGCTACAGGGGGGCGGGGACTGAAGCTTTCTTT
TRBV7-6	.	TRBJ1-1	.	CASSLEATTEAFF	TGTGCCAGCAGCCTAGAAGCGACCACTGAAGCTTTCTTT
TRBV19	.	TRBJ2-3	.	CASSPIRGDYTDTQYF	TGTGCCAGTAGCCCCATCAGGGGAGACTACACAGATACGCAGTATTTT
TRBV7-9	.	TRBJ2-4	.	CASTNSRDGENIQYF	TGTGCCAGCACCAACTCCCGGGACGGGGAAAACATTCAGTACTTC
TRBV10-3	.	TRBJ2-1	.	CAISEFGTGRDEQFF	TGTGCCATCAGTGAGTTCGGGACGGGGCGTGATGAGCAGTTCTTC
TRBV30	.	TRBJ1-5	.	CAWSRQELDQPQHF	TGTGCCTGGAGCCGACAGGAACTGGATCAGCCCCAGCATTTT
TRBV10-3	TRBD1	TRBJ1-2	.	CAISEGTGNGNYGYTF	TGTGCCATCAGTGAGGGGACAGGCAATGGTAACTATGGCTACACCTTC
TRBV14	.	TRBJ1-1	.	CASAPTEWNTEAFF	TGTGCCAGTGCCCCGACAGAATGGAACACTGAAGCTTTCTTT
TRBV4-1	.	TRBJ1-1	.	CASSRRQVNTEAFF	TGCGCCAGCAGCCGCCGACAGGTGAACACTGAAGCTTTCTTT
TRBV9	.	TRBJ2-3	.	CASRRGGTDTQYF	TGTGCCAGCCGAAGGGGTGGGACAGATACGCAGTATTTT
TRBV28	TRBD2	TRBJ2-7	once	CASSLAGHTYEQYF	TGTGCCAGCAGCTTAGCGGGACATACCTACGAGCAGTACTTC
TRBV4-2	.	TRBJ2-1	.	CASSQGTAGEQFF	TGTGCCAGCAGCCAAGGAACTGCGGGCGAGCAGTTCTTC
TRBV5-1	TRBD1	TRBJ1-1	few	CASTSATGSYTEAFF	TGCGCCAGCACGTCGGCGACAGGGAGCTACACTGAAGCTTTCTTT
TRBV28	.	TRBJ1-3	.	CASSLGVGNTIYF	TGTGCCAGCAGTTTAGGGGTTGGAAACACCATATATTTT
TRBV7-9	.	TRBJ1-4	.	CASTPRAGALSNEKLFF	TGTGCCAGCACCCCCCGGGCAGGGGCGCTGAGTAATGAAAAACTGTTTTTT
TRBV6-5	.	TRBJ1-2	.	CASSYSSQGRGATF	TGTGCCAGCAGTTACTCGAGTCAGGGGAGAGGGGCAACCTTC
TRBV11-2	.	TRBJ2-7	.	CASSLSRGYEQYF	TGTGCCAGCAGCTTAAGTAGGGGATACGAGCAGTACTTC
TRBV11-2	TRBD1	TRBJ1-5	.	CASSPTGGVNQPQHF	TGTGCCAGCAGCCCGACAGGGGGGGTGAATCAGCCCCAGCATTTT
TRBV2	TRBD1	TRBJ2-7	.	CASTPVGQIHEQYF	TGTGCCAGCACCCCGGTGGGACAGATCCACGAGCAGTACTTC
TRBV6-1	.	TRBJ2-7	.	CASSAYEQYF	TGTGCCAGCAGCGCATACGAGCAGTACTTC
TRBV6-5	TRBD1	TRBJ2-7	.	CASSHRGPYEQYF	TGTGCCAGCAGCCACAGGGGACCCTACGAGCAGTACTTC
TRBV28	.	TRBJ2-7	.	CASSPSVLYEQYF	TGTGCCAGCAGTCCATCAGTATTATACGAGCAGTACTTC
TRBV7-3	.	TRBJ1-2	.	CASSPQGGGWYGYTF	TGTGCCAGCAGCCCACAAGGTGGGGGTTGGTATGGCTACACCTTC
TRBV28	.	TRBJ2-7	once	CASSSPGSSYEQYF	TGTGCCAGCAGTTCCCCGGGCAGTTCCTACGAGCAGTACTTC
TRBV28	.	TRBJ1-5	.	CASSSLPAQHF	TGTGCCAGCAGTTCGTTGCCCGCCCAGCATTTT
TRBV10-3	TRBD1	TRBJ1-5	.	CAISEPTGGGQPQHF	TGTGCCATCAGTGAACCGACAGGGGGCGGTCAGCCCCAGCATTTT
TRBV11-2	.	TRBJ2-2	.	CASSDLLQGIELFF	TGTGCCAGCAGCGACCTTCTACAAGGGATTGAGCTGTTTTTT
TRBV5-1	.	TRBJ2-2	.	CASSIIFNPSTGELFF	TGCGCCAGCAGCATTATATTCAACCCGAGCACCGGGGAGCTGTTTTTT
TRBV13	.	TRBJ2-5	.	CASSPPHAQETQYF	TGTGCCAGCAGCCCCCCCCACGCCCAAGAGACCCAGTACTTC
TRBV29-1	TRBD2	TRBJ2-1	once	CSVKRTSGSVNEQFF	TGCAGCGTTAAGCGGACTAGCGGGAGTGTGAATGAGCAGTTCTTC
TRBV7-9	.	TRBJ1-4	.	CASSPRGANEKLFF	TGTGCCAGCAGTCCGAGGGGGGCTAATGAAAAACTGTTTTTT
TRBV10-1	.	TRBJ2-7	once	CASSGGRSYEQYF	TGCGCCAGCAGTGGGGGACGGTCCTACGAGCAGTACTTC
TRBV4-1	.	TRBJ1-5	few	CASSPFLTGEQPQHF	TGCGCCAGCAGCCCGTTCCTAACGGGGGAACAGCCCCAGCATTTT
TRBV7-9	.	TRBJ2-1	.	CASNPAGGRQYNEQFF	TGTGCCAGCAACCCTGCCGGGGGCAGACAATACAATGAGCAGTTCTTC